This TCR beta chain was captured in a study of blood T cell repertoires in COVID-19 (dated by TCRdb to the early 2020s). Background on the whole study: Samples from collaborators originated in the United States, Italy and Spain and spanned both the acute and convalescent phases of COVID-19. The prospective study material was composed of cDNA or gDNA derived from T cells, B-cell-depleted T cells, or PBMCs. Subjects who had been exposed to COVID-19, were actively infected with it, or had recovered from it provided the deeply sampled blood TCRbeta repertoires that made up the dataset. A freely available public database, intended as a resource for researchers studying the immune response to SARS-CoV-2, is where the repertoires were released. Samples came from the ongoing ImmuneRACE study (first 160 participants) plus 1,254 subjects from 6 global collaborators. The sample metadata nearly always contained a de-identified subject ID, COVID-19 status, age in years and sex. HLA class I and class II types, where available, came from metadata supplied by the sample provider rather than from assay-based typing.

TCRbeta CDR3 regions were amplified from genomic DNA using the immunoSEQ Assay, a bias-controlled multiplex PCR. In the paper's pipeline: Within the assay, amplification of reference gene primers was used to estimate how many nucleated cells each sample contained. Sequence reads were collapsed and filtered to measure the absolute abundance of every unique TCRbeta CDR3 rearrangement. For each sample, productive Simpson clonality was calculated as the square root of Simpson's diversity index over productive rearrangements. The clones in this table, taken by TCRdb from immuneACCESS, are in-frame only. Not every clone is retained; where verified, under half of the shortfall comes from an unresolved V gene, and the cause of the rest is unknown. D and trimming come from the DNA, and the V and J calls and clone size come from that table. The sample has more than 40,000 clones on record, approximately 86% of them singletons. The top ten constitute 2.5% to 3.5% of the sample.

As for this clone: It has no known antigen specificity. Base-call qualities are not available, and no considerably larger clone is one nucleotide away.

Participants in the prospective study were aged about 18 to 95 years, lived in some 24 United States geographic areas, and enrolled through a virtual design. Cohort assignment in the prospective study relied on participant-reported clinical history from a screening survey and a study questionnaire. For ImmuneRACE Cohort 3, a participant was defined as recovered based on two consecutive negative NP/OP PCR tests, clearance by a healthcare professional, or resolution of symptoms. Mobile phlebotomists in the prospective study collected whole blood, serum and a nasopharyngeal or oropharyngeal swab from every participant. Over a roughly two-month period, participants in the prospective study had the option of providing additional blood draws and questionnaires. Before DNA extraction, prospective study blood samples were shipped either frozen or at room temperature. The full study reports these points: The quantity of clinical and demographic metadata differed by source and by participant and was supplied without curation.

The material sequenced was PBMCs or T cells enriched from blood (not recorded which). The sequence came from a woman aged 50 to 60 who had recovered from COVID-19.

The CDR3 reads as follows: CSGESGLNTEAFF. The bases are TGCAGCGGAGAGTCGGGATTGAACACTGAAGCTTTCTTT. The sequence joins TRBV29-1 to TRBJ1-1; the D gene identity is not certain. The CDR3 spans 13 residues, from the cysteine through the phenylalanine. Only the CDR3 region is kept as DNA, spanning 39 bases read in frame from base 1. Trimming at the junction amounts to 7 bases on V and 0 bases on J, and the germline ends lie 12 bases apart. Reading the germline V gene gives CDR1 SQVTM and CDR2 ANQGSEA.